This T cell receptor (beta chain) was sequenced for a study of type 1 regulatory T cells. Study information: T-allo10 is an in vitro-generated, Tr1-enriched CD4 T cell product specific for alloantigen. Study-level findings and limits: Compared with non-type 1 regulatory T cells, type 1 regulatory T cells showed a more restricted TCR repertoire.

With respect to this clonotype: The target antigen is unknown.

The CDR3 extends over 15 amino acids. Trimming pared 2 bases from V and 3 bases from J, leaving 14 bases between. Germline-derived CDR1 and CDR2 are MDHEN and SYDVKM. TCRdb re-derived calls from the reads in MiXCR, one entry per CDR3 protein. The table lists approximately 77,000 distinct CDR3 sequences, under 25% of them singletons. The chain uses TRBV28 and TRBJ2-7, with D unclear. The receptor comes from a human donor in good health. What was sequenced was cultured type 1 regulatory T (Tr1) cells, either the whole culture or a sorted fraction (not recorded which). Here the CDR3 DNA reads TGTGCCAGCAGTTTAGCCGAGATGTTAGTCTACGAGCAGTACTTC. Residues: CASSLAEMLVYEQYF.